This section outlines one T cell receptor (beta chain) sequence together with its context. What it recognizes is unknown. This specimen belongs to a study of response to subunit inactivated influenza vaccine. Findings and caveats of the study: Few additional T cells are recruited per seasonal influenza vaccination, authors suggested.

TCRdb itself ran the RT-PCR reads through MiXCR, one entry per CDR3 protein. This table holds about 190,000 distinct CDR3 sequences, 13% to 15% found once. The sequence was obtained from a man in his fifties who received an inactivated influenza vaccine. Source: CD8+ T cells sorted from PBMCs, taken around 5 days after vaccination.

CDR3 sequence (DNA): TGTGCCAGCAGCCAAGATGCGGTTTACGAGCAGTACTTC. This encodes CASSQDAVYEQYF. The chain is built from TRBV4-2 and TRBJ2-7; no firm D call. CDR3 length equals 13 residues. CDR1 LGHNA and CDR2 YNFKEQ come from the germline V gene. With 0 bases removed from V and 4 bases from J, the gap between germline ends came to 7 bases.